The T cell receptor (beta chain) under discussion was sequenced for a study of shared clonotypes between healthy human individuals. Study details: A donor's plate count was three for CD4 naive and three for CD4 memory; CD8 naive had two and CD8 memory one.

CDR1 is SEHNR and CDR2 is FQNEAQ in the germline V gene (reference sequence). Deletions cut 10 bases from V and 1 base from J, with 11 bases between. The CDR3 is 12 amino acids. Produced via immunoSEQ multiplex PCR; TCRdb's table is partial and in-frame only. The sample consists of approximately 320,000 clones, roughly 70% of them appearing once. This receptor was taken from a man aged 25 to 40 in good health. The chain recombines TRBV7-9 with TRBJ2-7; D ambiguous. Sequencing was done on a sample of memory CD4+ T cells sorted from blood. The sample's subset: CD45RA-negative fraction. In nucleotides, the CDR3 is TGTGCCACCGGCGGAGAGTCCTACGAGCAGTACTTC. Translating gives CATGGESYEQYF.